The T cell receptor (beta chain) described here comes from a study of T cell repertoires in cytomegalovirus infection. Whole-study results and caveats: HLA-C-restricted TCR beta clonotypes specific for CMV led the ex vivo response.

TCRdb analysed the reads with MiXCR anew, one entry per CDR3 protein. This sample has roughly 860,000 distinct CDR3 sequences, with roughly 33% found just once. Looked up from germline, CDR1 is SGDLS and CDR2 is YYNGEE. J gave up 0 bases and V 3 bases, and 13 bases lay outside the gene matches. The CDR3 has 19 amino acids. In this sample, this clonotype turned up once. Its antigen remains unknown. The rearrangement uses TRBV9 and TRBJ2-1; 9 bases are a match to TRBD2. This clonotype was obtained from a human donor in good health (CMV status not recorded). Some clones in this sample may be carry-over from other donors' samples. The material was cultured CD8+ T cells from PBMCs, obtained from culture after CMV antigen stimulation. The CDR3 spells CASSGDVAGAYSSYNEQFF. CDR3 DNA sequence: TGTGCCAGCAGCGGAGATGTAGCGGGGGCCTATAGCTCCTACAATGAGCAGTTCTTC.